This T cell receptor beta chain is drawn from a study of blood T cells in healthy people across ages. About the study: About one barcoded TCR beta cDNA was captured per two T cells.

Extracted total RNA amounted to at least 5.5 micrograms for each sample. This clonotype was seen more than once but under ten times. A second about 7 to 11 cycle PCR used barcoded and J-beta primers. Every sample returned 2.5 million or more CDR3-containing paired-end reads. TCRdb re-derived calls from the 5' RACE reads in MiXCR, one entry per CDR3 protein. The table has about 1.8 million distinct CDR3 sequences, around half seen once. The material sequenced was blood. The sequence derives from a woman in her thirties or forties in good health.

The CDR3 DNA is TGTGCCAGCAGCTTATCCGATACAGGGCTAGGGGCCAACGTCCTGACTTTC. Amino acids: CASSLSDTGLGANVLTF. The chain uses TRBV7-6 and TRBJ2-6, with a tentative D call TRBD1 (6 bases). V was cut by 2 bases and J by 4 bases, with 15 bases left in between. CDR3 length: 17 amino acids. Looked up from germline, CDR1 is SGHVS and CDR2 is FNYEAQ.